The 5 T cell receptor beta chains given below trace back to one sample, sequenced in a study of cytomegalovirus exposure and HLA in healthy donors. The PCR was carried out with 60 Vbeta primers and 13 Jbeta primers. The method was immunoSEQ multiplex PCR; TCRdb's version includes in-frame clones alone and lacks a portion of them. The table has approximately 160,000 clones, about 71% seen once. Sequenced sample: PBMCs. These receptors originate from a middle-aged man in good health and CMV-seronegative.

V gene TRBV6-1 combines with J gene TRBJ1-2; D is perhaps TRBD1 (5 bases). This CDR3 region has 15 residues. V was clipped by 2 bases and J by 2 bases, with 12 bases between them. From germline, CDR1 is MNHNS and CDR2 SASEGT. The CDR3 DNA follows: TGTGCCAGCAGTGAACCTGCGGGACCCAACTATGGCTACACCTTC. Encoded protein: CASSEPAGPNYGYTF.

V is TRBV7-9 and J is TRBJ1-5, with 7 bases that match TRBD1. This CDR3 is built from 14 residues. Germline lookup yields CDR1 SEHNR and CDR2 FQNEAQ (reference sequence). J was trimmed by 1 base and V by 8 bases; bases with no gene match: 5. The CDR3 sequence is CASPQQGSNQPQHF. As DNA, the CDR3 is TGTGCCAGCCCGCAACAGGGGAGCAATCAGCCCCAGCATTTT.

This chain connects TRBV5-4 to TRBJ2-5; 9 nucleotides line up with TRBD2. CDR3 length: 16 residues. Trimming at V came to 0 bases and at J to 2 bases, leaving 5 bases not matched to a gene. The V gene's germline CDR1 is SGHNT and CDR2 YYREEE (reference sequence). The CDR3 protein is CASSLGIAGDQETQYF. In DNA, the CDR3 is TGTGCCAGCAGCTTGGGCATAGCGGGGGATCAAGAGACCCAGTACTTC.

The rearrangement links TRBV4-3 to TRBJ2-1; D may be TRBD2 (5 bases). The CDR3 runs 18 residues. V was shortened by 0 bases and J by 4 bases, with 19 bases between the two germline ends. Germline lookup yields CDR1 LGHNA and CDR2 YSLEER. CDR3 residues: CASSQESPLANLYNEQFF. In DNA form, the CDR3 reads TGCGCCAGCAGCCAAGAAAGTCCCCTAGCTAACCTATACAATGAGCAGTTCTTC.

The CDR3 loop reads CASSQQGSAQYF. The CDR3 nucleotides are TGTGCCAGCAGTCAACAGGGCTCGGCCCAGTACTTC. V usage is TRBV2 and J usage is TRBJ2-5; TRBD1 might be the D (6 bases). Looked up from germline, CDR1 is SNHLY and CDR2 is FYNNEI. The CDR3 is 12 residues long. V lost 5 bases and J lost 9, with 13 bases in between.